What follows are 27 T cell receptor beta chains derived from one specimen sequenced in a study of T cells in Graves' hyperthyroidism and ophthalmopathy (dated by TCRdb to about 2019). Library preparation used multiplex PCR. Sequencing relied on an Illumina HiSeq 2000. The TCR beta CDR3 regions were amplified from the RNA transcripts. The TCR CDR3 was subjected to a first round of RT-PCR using the HTBI primer set and the Qiagen OneStep RT-PCR kit. TCRdb cleaned the public reads at Q25 with fastp, built clones with MiXCR and kept in-frame beta chains. Records with the same CDR3 protein are collapsed into one entry carrying the most frequent genes and DNA. Across this sample there are about 640,000 distinct CDR3 sequences, with 14% seen only once. The biggest ten clones account for roughly an eighth of the sample. Sequenced material: blood. The receptors stem from a woman aged 50 to 65 with Graves' ophthalmopathy.

In its sample, this clonotype was seen many times. The V call is TRBV24-1, the J call TRBJ1-5, with D unclear. V lost 5 bases to trimming and J lost 5 bases, with 9 bases between them. This CDR3 is 13 amino acids long. Germline CDR1 KGHDR, CDR2 SFDVKD. The DNA for the CDR3 is TGTGCCACCAGTGTCGAGGGAGATCAGCCCCAGCATTTT. The encoded protein is CATSVEGDQPQHF.

This clonotype was picked up a small number of times. This chain joins TRBV5-1 and TRBJ2-5, with D uncertain. This CDR3 has 14 amino acids. Per germline, CDR1 SGHRS and CDR2 YFSETQ. Trimming removed 0 bases at V and 5 bases at J, with 11 bases between. CDR3 DNA: TGCGCCAGCAGCTTGGTGGGTTCGGGTGAGACCCAGTACTTC. Translated, it gives CASSLVGSGETQYF.

Ten or more counts support this clonotype. The rearrangement links TRBV6-2 or TRBV6-3 to TRBJ2-7, with D unresolved. Germline assignment: CDR1 MNHEY and CDR2 SVGEGT. There are 15 residues in the CDR3. V shed 6 bases and J shed 2 bases, with 17 bases lying between them. The CDR3 sequence is CASSFGYGRAYEQYF. The DNA for the CDR3 is TGTGCCAGCAGCTTCGGATATGGCAGAGCCTACGAGCAGTACTTC.

The V gene is TRBV13, the J gene TRBJ2-7; unclear D gene. Between the trimmed V and J ends, which lost 5 bases and 3 bases, there was a span of 14 bases. The CDR3 loop spans 14 amino acids. Germline V lookup: CDR1 PRHDT, CDR2 FYEKMQ (reference sequence). This CDR3 is CASSVVETGYEQYF. CDR3 bases: TGTGCCAGCAGCGTAGTGGAAACTGGCTACGAGCAGTACTTC.

This clonotype was counted ten times or more. Germline is not matched at one junction end, which may reflect a read error. The chain combines TRBV12-3 or TRBV12-4 with TRBJ1-1; D perhaps matches TRBD1 (5 bases). This CDR3 region has 14 residues. The CDR3 is CASSLDTGNTEAFF. The CDR3 DNA is TGTGCCAGCAGCTTAGATACAGGGAACACTGAAGCTTTCTTT.

This clonotype appeared many times. The rearrangement links TRBV2 to TRBJ2-7, with D hard to call. The V gene lost 7 bases and the J gene lost 6 bases, with 16 bases spanning the gap. This CDR3 has 13 residues. CDR1 and CDR2 from the germline V gene are SNHLY and FYNNEI. The CDR3 bases are TGTGCCAGCAAGAACGGGTTAAGAGGCGAGCAGTACTTC. Its translation is CASKNGLRGEQYF.

This clonotype has a count of ten or more. J is TRBJ2-7 and V is TRBV28; D ambiguous. The V end was cut by 6 bases, the J end by 0 bases, with 18 bases between. Germline loops: CDR1 MDHEN, CDR2 SYDVKM. CDR3 length equals 16 residues. The CDR3 DNA is TGTGCCAGCAGCCCTATTACCGTGCTCAGCTCCTACGAGCAGTACTTC. Translated: CASSPITVLSSYEQYF.

This sequence joins TRBV18 and TRBJ1-4, with a tentative D call TRBD1 (5 bases). The V and J ends lost 0 bases and 12 bases respectively, with 11 bases between them. CDR1 is KGHSH and CDR2 is LQKENI in the germline V gene. There are 13 residues in the CDR3. CDR3 bases: TGTGCCAGCTCACCACCGAGCGAAGGGGAACTGTTTTTT. Translated, it gives CASSPPSEGELFF.

In its sample, this clonotype was seen many times. The CDR3 protein is CASSYGQGGSPLHF. The DNA of the CDR3 is TGTGCCAGCAGCTACGGACAGGGGGGATCACCCCTCCACTTT. This chain uses TRBV6-2 or TRBV6-3 with TRBJ1-6; TRBD1 matches 10 bases. This CDR3 region has 14 residues. V trimming: 6 bases; J trimming: 10 bases; junction bases outside the gene matches: 6. Germline V gene sequence: CDR1 MNHEY, CDR2 SVGEGT.

This clonotype was seen at least ten times. CDR3 in amino acids: CAAEDRGQNTEAFF. The DNA of the CDR3 is TGTGCCGCCGAGGACAGGGGGCAAAACACTGAAGCTTTCTTT. This chain connects TRBV6-1 to TRBJ1-1; 11 positions agree with TRBD1. Looked up from germline, CDR1 is MNHNS and CDR2 is SASEGT. This CDR3 has 14 residues. Unmatched junction bases numbered 7, after V lost 11 bases and J lost 2 bases.

This clonotype was counted at least ten times. The chain combines TRBV30 with TRBJ1-1; 12 bases align to TRBD1. CDR3 length equals 11 residues. CDR1 and CDR2 (germline): GTSNPN, SVGIG (reference sequence). Trimming cost V 5 bases and J 8 bases; bases outside gene matches: 0. This CDR3 is CAWGTGGEAFF. The CDR3, as DNA: TGTGCCTGGGGGACAGGGGGCGAAGCTTTCTTT.

There are a few counts of this clonotype. V usage is TRBV12-5 and J usage is TRBJ1-1; possibly TRBD1 for D (6 bases). Germline assignment: CDR1 LGHNT and CDR2 FRNRAP. CDR3 length equals 15 residues. V was cut by 8 bases and J by 0 bases, with 16 bases left in between. CDR3 bases: TGTGCTAGTAGTTACGGACAGCTTATGAACACTGAAGCTTTCTTT. Amino acids: CASSYGQLMNTEAFF.

This clonotype was seen at least ten times. This chain joins TRBV7-9 and TRBJ2-1; 10 nucleotides line up with TRBD2. Trimming took 5 bases from V and 5 from J; bases not matched to a gene: 6. The germline V gene encodes CDR1 SEHNR and CDR2 FQNEAQ (reference sequence). The CDR3 is 15 amino acids. The CDR3 is CASSILAGAHNEQFF. The DNA of the CDR3 is TGTGCCAGCAGCATTCTAGCGGGGGCCCACAATGAGCAGTTCTTC. The complete variable domain, with remaining parts taken from reference TRBV7-9 and TRBJ2-1, reads DTGVSQNPRHKITKRGQNVTFRCDPISEHNRLYWYRQTLGQGPEFLTYFQNEAQLEKSRLLSDRFSAERPKGSFSTLEIQRTEQGDSAMYLCASSILAGAHNEQFFGPGTRLTVL.

As for this clonotype: A much larger clone differs by one base, so this may be a read error. The CDR3 does not end in the conserved phenylalanine or tryptophan, so this is likely a read error. The chain couples TRBV5-6 to TRBJ2-7; D could derive from TRBD1 or TRBD2 (5 bases each). The germline gives CDR1 SGHDT, CDR2 YYEEEE. This CDR3 comprises 13 residues. V was shortened by 2 bases and J by 5 bases, with 11 bases between the two germline ends. The CDR3 loop is CASSFGTSDEQYS. The CDR3 DNA reads TGTGCCAGCAGCTTCGGGACGTCGGACGAGCAGTACTCC.

This clonotype was found many times. The chain recombines TRBV7-3 with TRBJ2-1; TRBD1 aligns across 7 bases. Germline-derived CDR1 and CDR2 are SGHTA and FQGTGA. CDR3 size: 14 residues. The junction had 11 bases not matched to a gene; V was cut back by 6 bases and J by 9 bases. The CDR3 sequence: CASSTGTAQVEQFF. In DNA form, the CDR3 reads TGTGCCAGCAGTACAGGGACAGCCCAGGTTGAGCAGTTCTTC. Based on the CDR3 plus reference TRBV7-3 and TRBJ2-1, the full variable domain is GAGVSQTPSNKVTEKGKYVELRCDPISGHTALYWYRQSLGQGPEFLIYFQGTGAADDSGLPNDRFFAVRPEGSVSTLKIQRTERGDSAVYLCASSTGTAQVEQFFGPGTRLTVL.

The chain is built from TRBV9 and TRBJ2-2; no definite D call. In germline, CDR1 is SGDLS, CDR2 YYNGEE. Between the trimmed V and J ends, which lost 6 bases and 4 bases, there was a span of 16 bases. CDR3 length: 15 residues. CDR3 loop: CASTRMDGPTGELFF. CDR3 DNA: TGTGCCAGCACCAGGATGGACGGACCCACCGGGGAGCTGTTTTTT.

The chain links TRBV6-1 to TRBJ2-2, with D possibly TRBD2 on 7 matching bases. The V and J ends lost 4 bases and 6 bases respectively, with 12 bases between them. The CDR3 is 14 amino acids. Germline V gene sequence: CDR1 MNHNS, CDR2 SASEGT. The CDR3 protein is CASSARGGAGELFF. In DNA, the CDR3 is TGTGCCAGCAGTGCTAGGGGGGGGGCCGGGGAGCTGTTTTTT.

The CDR3 reads CAKSFTENTGELFF. Here the CDR3 DNA reads TGTGCCAAAAGCTTTACAGAAAACACCGGGGAGCTGTTTTTT. The chain carries TRBV7-9 and TRBJ2-2; D ambiguous. Looked up from germline, CDR1 is SEHNR and CDR2 is FQNEAQ (reference sequence). The CDR3 totals 14 residues. V lost 10 bases to trimming and J lost 2 bases, with 14 bases between them.

This clonotype was detected many times. This chain joins TRBV7-9 and TRBJ2-5; a possible D gene is TRBD2 (6 bases). The CDR3 runs to 15 residues. Germline CDR1 reads SEHNR; CDR2 reads FQNEAQ (reference sequence). Trimming took 3 bases from V and 4 from J, leaving 15 bases between them. The CDR3 nucleotides are TGTGCCAGCAGCTTTTTGTTTGGAGGGAGAGAGACCCAGTACTTC. Amino acid sequence: CASSFLFGGRETQYF.

This clonotype was recorded at least ten times. A junction end diverges from the germline sequence, so it may reflect a read error. The chain recombines TRBV4-2 with TRBJ2-7; a possible D gene is TRBD2 (5 bases). This CDR3 region has 13 residues. Germline V gene lookup returns CDR1 LGHNA and CDR2 YNFKEQ. CDR3 nucleotides: TGTGCCAGCAGTCAAGTAGGAGGCTACGAGCAGTACTTC. This encodes CASSQVGGYEQYF.

This clonotype was recorded at least ten times. The chain has TRBV6-2 or TRBV6-3 and TRBJ2-2, with D possibly TRBD1 on 5 matching bases. This CDR3 has 14 amino acids. Germline V gene lookup returns CDR1 MNHEY and CDR2 SVGEGT. Between the trimmed V and J ends, which lost 2 bases and 6 bases, there was a span of 10 bases. The CDR3 is CASSYGAWSGELFF. The CDR3 DNA reads as TGTGCCAGCAGTTACGGGGCATGGTCCGGGGAGCTGTTTTTT.

This clonotype has ten or more counts. The chain links TRBV28 to TRBJ2-2; 13 nucleotides agree with TRBD2. The CDR3 has 16 residues. The V gene's germline CDR1 is MDHEN and CDR2 SYDVKM. With V trimmed by 7 bases and J by 4 bases, 6 bases remained unmatched. The CDR3 spells CASNTRTSGSTGELFF. In DNA, the CDR3 is TGTGCCAGCAATACGCGGACTAGCGGGAGCACCGGGGAGCTGTTTTTT.

This CDR3 reads CAWSVLLGTGGGYTF. CDR3 nucleotide sequence: TGTGCCTGGAGTGTACTATTAGGGACAGGGGGCGGCTACACCTTC. The rearrangement uses TRBV30 and TRBJ1-2; 12 nucleotides match TRBD1. CDR3 length: 15 residues. The germline gives CDR1 GTSNPN, CDR2 SVGIG (reference sequence). With V trimmed by 0 bases and J by 8 bases, 7 bases remained unmatched.

The chain combines TRBV4-3 with TRBJ1-2, with a possible D match to TRBD1 (6 bases). The V gene lost 4 bases and the J gene lost 5 bases, with 23 bases spanning the gap. CDR1 is LGHNA, CDR2 YSLEER, per germline. The CDR3 runs to 17 residues. This CDR3 is CASSLDADSPLGYGYTF. The CDR3 DNA follows: TGCGCCAGCAGCCTGGATGCGGACAGCCCTCTGGGGTATGGCTACACCTTC.

V is TRBV24-1 and J is TRBJ2-2; unclear D gene. Germline-derived CDR1 and CDR2 are KGHDR and SFDVKD. Trimming shortened V by 3 bases and J by 3 bases, and 13 bases separated the two germline ends. The CDR3 loop spans 16 amino acids. CDR3 loop: CATSDIETHYTGELFF. The CDR3 DNA follows: TGTGCCACCAGTGATATTGAGACTCACTACACCGGGGAGCTGTTTTTT.

This sequence joins TRBV18 and TRBJ1-2; 9 bases are a match to TRBD1. The J segment lost 6 bases and the V segment lost 5 bases, leaving 13 bases of the junction unmatched. The CDR3 totals 16 residues. The V gene's germline CDR1 is KGHSH and CDR2 LQKENI. CDR3 coding DNA: TGTGCCAGCTCATCCAAAACAGGGGGCGGCGAAAATGGCTACACCTTC. Protein sequence: CASSSKTGGGENGYTF.

This clonotype was counted ten times or more. The V gene is TRBV28, the J gene TRBJ2-1; 12 bases map to TRBD2. J gave up 10 bases and V 5 bases, and 3 bases lay outside the gene matches. CDR1 and CDR2 from the germline V gene are MDHEN and SYDVKM. This CDR3 is 13 amino acids long. The CDR3 spells CASSRGTSGEQFF. The CDR3 DNA reads TGTGCCAGCAGTCGGGGGACTAGCGGGGAGCAGTTCTTC.